This note documents a single T cell receptor beta chain sequence. Antigen: not known. This sample stems from a study of CD8 T cells in Susac syndrome. General study points: Susac-specific public clones in total CD8+ repertoires numbered some 16; in CD8+ TEMRA repertoires, they numbered about five.

An input of about 0.5 to 1 ug of RNA was subjected to reverse transcription using random hexamers. TCRdb fed the immunoSEQ multiplex PCR reads into MiXCR, producing one record per CDR3 protein. The sample lists about 83,000 distinct CDR3 sequences; around 96% were seen once. The germline gives CDR1 SEHNR, CDR2 FQNEAQ (reference sequence). The CDR3 is 15 residues long. V lost 5 bases to trimming and J lost 0 bases; unmatched junction nucleotides: 6. This chain connects TRBV7-9 to TRBJ2-7; TRBD1 aligns across 8 bases. The origin of this receptor is a human donor with Susac syndrome. Sequenced sample: CD8+ T cells from PBMCs. This chain's CDR3 is CASSVRDRHSYEQYF. The DNA for the CDR3 is TGTGCCAGCAGCGTCCGGGACAGGCACTCCTACGAGCAGTACTTC.